This entry concerns a single T cell receptor beta chain. Trimming took 3 bases from V and 1 from J; bases not matched to a gene: 5. CDR3 length equals 16 residues. From germline, CDR1 is SGDLS and CDR2 YYNGEE. The data originate from a study of blood T cell repertoires in COVID-19. Assay used: immunoSEQ multiplex PCR; TCRdb lists only in-frame clones, some missing. The table shows over 130,000 clones, with approximately 90% occurring only once. The chain combines TRBV9 with TRBJ2-3; 10 nucleotides line up with TRBD2. The sample was peripheral blood. This clonotype originated in a woman aged 55-69 years with active or convalescent COVID-19. The DNA of the CDR3 is TGTGCCAGCAGCGCATCCGGACTAGCGGGCACAGATACGCAGTATTTT. The encoded protein is CASSASGLAGTDTQYF.